One and the same sample provided the 17 T cell receptor beta chains below, sequenced in a study of shared clonotypes between healthy human individuals. Assay used: immunoSEQ multiplex PCR; TCRdb lists only in-frame clones, some missing. The sample carries over a million clones, approximately 78% recorded once. The sample taken for sequencing was memory CD4+ T cells from PBMCs. As for subset: CD45RA-negative fraction. The receptors were gathered from a man between 18 and 35 years old in good health. Some clones in this sample may be carry-over from other donors' samples.

CDR3 loop: CALLTEAFF. The CDR3 nucleotides are TGTGCCTTACTCACTGAAGCTTTCTTT. The chain is built from TRBV19 and TRBJ1-1; no clear D. CDR3 size: 9 residues. Trimming left V 11 bases short and J 4 bases short, with 5 bases between. CDR1 and CDR2 from the germline V gene are LNHDA and SQIVND (reference sequence).

On this clone: The same CDR3 arises from other DNA sequences in this sample as well. This chain joins TRBV2 and TRBJ2-7, with TRBD2 matching 10 bases. Germline V gene lookup returns CDR1 SNHLY and CDR2 FYNNEI. The length of the CDR3 is 14 residues. The trim removed 4 bases at V and 7 bases at J, leaving 7 bases unmatched. Written as DNA, the CDR3 is TGTGCCAGCAGTGTGCTAGCGGGAGTGGGGGAGCAGTACTTC. Protein: CASSVLAGVGEQYF.

The table lists this clone with a few counts. The chain links TRBV19 to TRBJ2-2; D remains ambiguous. Trimming stripped 8 bases from V and 2 bases from J, with 9 bases between. Germline V gives CDR1 LNHDA, CDR2 SQIVND (reference sequence). The CDR3 is 13 amino acids. CDR3 in amino acids: CASGDTNTGELFF. The CDR3, as DNA: TGTGCCAGTGGCGACACTAACACCGGGGAGCTGTTTTTT. The whole variable domain, remainder taken from reference TRBV19 and TRBJ2-2, is DGGITQSPKYLFRKEGQNVTLSCEQNLNHDAMYWYRQDPGQGLRLIYYSQIVNDFQKGDIAEGYSVSREKKESFPLTVTSAQKNPTAFYLCASGDTNTGELFFGEGSRLTVL.

The genes are TRBV11-2 and TRBJ1-1; D not certain. V shed 3 bases and J shed 0 bases, with 8 bases lying between them. Germline lookup yields CDR1 SGHAT and CDR2 FQNNGV. The CDR3 loop spans 14 amino acids. The CDR3 coding sequence is TGTGCCAGCAGCTTCCGACGGGTGAACACTGAAGCTTTCTTT. Its translation: CASSFRRVNTEAFF. The whole variable domain, filled in from reference TRBV11-2 and TRBJ1-1, reads EAGVAQSPRYKIIEKRQSVAFWCNPISGHATLYWYQQILGQGPKLLIQFQNNGVVDDSQLPKDRFSAERLKGVDSTLKIQPAKLEDSAVYLCASSFRRVNTEAFFGQGTRLTVV.

This chain links TRBV7-8 with TRBJ1-4, with 8 bases matching TRBD1. V was pared by 5 bases and J by 0 bases, with 5 bases of the junction left unmatched. Germline V gene lookup returns CDR1 SGHVS and CDR2 FQNEAQ. The CDR3 runs to 16 residues. CDR3 coding DNA: TGTGCCAGCAGCATTCAACAGGGGGCAACTAATGAAAAACTGTTTTTT. It is translated as CASSIQQGATNEKLFF. Variable domain in full (rest from reference TRBV7-8 and TRBJ1-4): GAGVSQSPRYKVAKRGQDVALRCDPISGHVSLFWYQQALGQGPEFLTYFQNEAQLDKSGLPSDRFFAERPEGSVSTLKIQRTQQEDSAVYLCASSIQQGATNEKLFFGSGTQLSVL.

This clone was counted a few times. This chain uses TRBV5-1 with TRBJ1-4; D is unresolved. The ends were cut back, 5 bases at V and 2 bases at J, with 7 bases in the middle. Germline assignment: CDR1 SGHRS and CDR2 YFSETQ. The CDR3 sequence is 13 residues long. The CDR3 region has the DNA TGCGCCAGCAGGCCCGCCACTAATGAAAAACTGTTTTTT. Translating gives CASRPATNEKLFF.

The CDR3 region has the DNA TGTGCCAGCAGTTTATTACGGTGGGTGACCCGTCCGGCCGGGGAGCTGTTTTTT. Its protein is CASSLLRWVTRPAGELFF. This chain links TRBV28 with TRBJ2-2; unclear D gene. CDR1 MDHEN and CDR2 SYDVKM come from the germline V gene. Trimming took 1 base from V and 6 from J, leaving 21 bases between them. This CDR3 contains 18 residues.

The V and J genes are TRBV18 and TRBJ2-1; the D gene is possibly TRBD1 (7 bases). V was cut by 3 bases and J by 5 bases, with 11 bases left in between. CDR3 length: 14 residues. CDR1 and CDR2 from the germline V gene are KGHSH and LQKENI. The CDR3 here is CASSPVRGDNEQFF. The CDR3 DNA sequence: TGTGCCAGCTCACCGGTCAGGGGGGACAATGAGCAGTTCTTC.

The chain combines TRBV5-6 with TRBJ2-2; 12 bases map to TRBD2. The V gene's germline CDR1 is SGHDT and CDR2 YYEEEE. V gave up 0 bases and J gave up 4 bases; unmatched junction bases: 7. CDR3 length: 18 amino acids. CDR3 in DNA: TGTGCCAGCAGCTTGGAACGTGTACTAGCGGGAGGCACCGGGGAGCTGTTTTTT. Protein: CASSLERVLAGGTGELFF.

The chain is built from TRBV28 and TRBJ1-2; perhaps TRBD1 as D (6 bases). The CDR3 is 16 amino acids. Germline V CDR1 and CDR2: MDHEN, SYDVKM. V dropped 6 bases and J dropped 7 bases, with 24 bases sitting between them. CDR3 residues: CASSPGDTGILSGYTF. CDR3 in DNA: TGTGCCAGCAGCCCGGGCGACACAGGGATTCTTAGTGGCTACACCTTC.

The V call is TRBV6-1, the J call TRBJ2-5; TRBD2 matches at 12 bases. Trimming took 2 bases from V and 2 from J; bases not matched to a gene: 3. Germline V gene sequence: CDR1 MNHNS, CDR2 SASEGT. CDR3 length equals 16 residues. The DNA of the CDR3 is TGTGCCAGCAGTGAACTCGGACTAGCGGGACAAGAGACCCAGTACTTC. This translates into CASSELGLAGQETQYF.

This clone came up a few times. This rearrangement joins TRBV2 to TRBJ2-2; the match to TRBD2 covers 9 bases. Germline V gives CDR1 SNHLY, CDR2 FYNNEI. J was trimmed by 0 bases and V by 7 bases; bases with no gene match: 18. This CDR3 has 20 residues. The CDR3 sequence is CASNKVWTSATPTNTGELFF. Here the CDR3 DNA reads TGTGCCAGCAATAAAGTGTGGACTAGCGCCACCCCGACGAACACCGGGGAGCTGTTTTTT.

The J gene is TRBJ1-1, the V gene TRBV29-1; D call uncertain. Trimming cost V 5 bases and J 8 bases, with 15 bases left between them. The CDR3 loop spans 12 amino acids. Germline CDR1 and CDR2: SQVTM and ANQGSEA. The DNA of the CDR3 is TGCAGCGTTCACACCCTTCCTGGGGAAGCTTTCTTT. Translating it yields CSVHTLPGEAFF.

Comments on this clone: A single base is all that separates this from a far larger clone, so a read error is likely. J is TRBJ1-2 and V is TRBV7-9, with 8 nucleotides matching TRBD1. Germline V gives CDR1 SEHNR, CDR2 FQNEAQ (reference sequence). This CDR3 has 15 amino acids. J lost 3 bases, V lost 4 bases, and 7 bases had no gene match. The CDR3 sequence: CASSSGTGADYGYTF. The CDR3 nucleotides are TGTGCCAGCAGCTCAGGGACAGGTGCAGACTATGGCTACACCTTC.

This clone was seen just once. Other DNA sequences in this specimen translate into the identical CDR3. The V call is TRBV10-3, the J call TRBJ2-1, with 8 nucleotides matching TRBD2. Germline V gene data show CDR1 as ENHRY and CDR2 as SYGVKD. There are 15 residues in the CDR3. The V segment lost 2 bases and the J segment 1 base; nucleotides outside the gene matches: 1. The CDR3 here is CAISEASGSYNEQFF. The CDR3 DNA is TGTGCCATCAGTGAGGCTAGCGGGTCCTACAATGAGCAGTTCTTC.

The CDR3 loop reads CASSASGTSGNEQYF. For the CDR3, the DNA is TGTGCCAGCAGTGCGTCCGGGACTAGCGGCAACGAGCAGTACTTC. The chain recombines TRBV11-2 with TRBJ2-7; TRBD2 aligns across 11 bases. V was pared by 6 bases and J by 5 bases, with 9 bases of the junction left unmatched. The V gene's germline CDR1 is SGHAT and CDR2 FQNNGV. CDR3 length: 15 residues. Full variable domain (missing parts from reference TRBV11-2 and TRBJ2-7): EAGVAQSPRYKIIEKRQSVAFWCNPISGHATLYWYQQILGQGPKLLIQFQNNGVVDDSQLPKDRFSAERLKGVDSTLKIQPAKLEDSAVYLCASSASGTSGNEQYFGPGTRLTVT.

This clone has only a few counts. The CDR3 DNA reads TGTGCCAGCAGCTTACAGTCAGTGGATGGCTACACCTTC. This gives the protein CASSLQSVDGYTF. V and J are TRBV7-2 and TRBJ1-2, with unresolved D. Trimming pared 2 bases from V and 6 bases from J, leaving 10 bases between. The CDR3 loop spans 13 amino acids. Germline CDR1 reads SGHTA; CDR2 reads FQGNSA.